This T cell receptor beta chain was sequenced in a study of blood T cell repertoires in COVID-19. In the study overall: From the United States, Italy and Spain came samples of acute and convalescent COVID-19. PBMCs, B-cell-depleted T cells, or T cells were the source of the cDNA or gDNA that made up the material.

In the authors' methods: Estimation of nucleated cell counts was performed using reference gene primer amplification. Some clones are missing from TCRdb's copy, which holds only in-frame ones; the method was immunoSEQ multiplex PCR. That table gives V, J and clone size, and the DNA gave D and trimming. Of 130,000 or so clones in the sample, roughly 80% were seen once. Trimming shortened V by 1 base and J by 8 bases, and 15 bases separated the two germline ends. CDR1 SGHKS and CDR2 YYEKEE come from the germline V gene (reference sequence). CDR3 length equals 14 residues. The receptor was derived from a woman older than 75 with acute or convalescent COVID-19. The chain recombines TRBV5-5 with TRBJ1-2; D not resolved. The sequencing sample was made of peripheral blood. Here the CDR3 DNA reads TGTGCCAGCAGCTTGTCTGGGCTTTATGGGGGCTACACCTTC. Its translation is CASSLSGLYGGYTF.